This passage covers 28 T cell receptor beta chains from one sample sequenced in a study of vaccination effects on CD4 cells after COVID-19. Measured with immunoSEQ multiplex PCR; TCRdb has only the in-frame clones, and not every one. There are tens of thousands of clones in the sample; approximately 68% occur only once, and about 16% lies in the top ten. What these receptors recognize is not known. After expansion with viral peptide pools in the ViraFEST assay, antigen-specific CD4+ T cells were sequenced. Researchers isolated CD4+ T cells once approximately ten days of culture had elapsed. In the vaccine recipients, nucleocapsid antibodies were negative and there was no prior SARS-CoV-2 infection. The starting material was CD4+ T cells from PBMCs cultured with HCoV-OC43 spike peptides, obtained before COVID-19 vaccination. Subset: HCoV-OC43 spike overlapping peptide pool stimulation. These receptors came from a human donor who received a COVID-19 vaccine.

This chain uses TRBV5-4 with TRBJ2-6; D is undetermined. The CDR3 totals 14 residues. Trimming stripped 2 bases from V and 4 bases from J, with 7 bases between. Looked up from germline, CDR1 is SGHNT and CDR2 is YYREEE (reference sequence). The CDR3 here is CASSLGSGANVLTF. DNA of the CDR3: TGTGCCAGCAGCTTAGGTTCCGGGGCCAACGTCCTGACTTTC.

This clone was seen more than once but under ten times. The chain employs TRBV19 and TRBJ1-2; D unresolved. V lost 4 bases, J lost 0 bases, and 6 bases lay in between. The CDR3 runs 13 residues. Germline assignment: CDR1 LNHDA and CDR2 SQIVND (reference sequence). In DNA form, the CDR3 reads TGTGCCAGTAGTAATCGAGCTAACTATGGCTACACCTTC. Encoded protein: CASSNRANYGYTF.

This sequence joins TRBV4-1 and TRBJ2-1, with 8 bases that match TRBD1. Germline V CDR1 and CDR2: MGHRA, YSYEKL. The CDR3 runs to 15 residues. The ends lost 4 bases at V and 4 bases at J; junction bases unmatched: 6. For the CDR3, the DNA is TGCGCCAGCAGCCGCTACAGGGGGTCGTACAATGAGCAGTTCTTC. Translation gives CASSRYRGSYNEQFF.

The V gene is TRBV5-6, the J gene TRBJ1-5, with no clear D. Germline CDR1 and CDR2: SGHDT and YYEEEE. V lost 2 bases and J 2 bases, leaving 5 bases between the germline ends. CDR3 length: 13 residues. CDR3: CASSFTGNQPQHF. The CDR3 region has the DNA TGTGCCAGCAGCTTTACTGGCAATCAGCCCCAGCATTTT.

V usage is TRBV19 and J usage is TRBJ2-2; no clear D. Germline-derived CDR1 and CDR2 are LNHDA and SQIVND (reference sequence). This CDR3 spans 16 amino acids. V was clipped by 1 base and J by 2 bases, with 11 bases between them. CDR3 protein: CASSIGPILNTGELFF. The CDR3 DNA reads TGTGCCAGTAGTATAGGGCCCATTCTCAACACCGGGGAGCTGTTTTTT.

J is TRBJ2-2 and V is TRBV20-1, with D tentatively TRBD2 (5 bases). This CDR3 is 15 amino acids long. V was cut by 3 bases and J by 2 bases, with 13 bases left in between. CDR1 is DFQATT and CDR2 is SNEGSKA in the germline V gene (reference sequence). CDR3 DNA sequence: TGCAGTGCTAGTCCCAGCGGACGAAACACCGGGGAGCTGTTTTTT. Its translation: CSASPSGRNTGELFF.

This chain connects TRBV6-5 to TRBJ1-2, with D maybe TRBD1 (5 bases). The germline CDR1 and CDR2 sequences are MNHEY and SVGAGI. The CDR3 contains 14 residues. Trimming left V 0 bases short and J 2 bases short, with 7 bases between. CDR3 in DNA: TGTGCCAGCAGTTACTCGACAGAGAACTATGGCTACACCTTC. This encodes CASSYSTENYGYTF.

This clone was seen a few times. The CDR3 region is CASRVQGITGELFF. The CDR3 DNA sequence: TGTGCCAGCAGAGTACAGGGGATCACCGGGGAGCTGTTTTTT. The gene calls are TRBV27 and TRBJ2-2, with 7 bases matching TRBD1. This CDR3 spans 14 amino acids. Germline V lookup: CDR1 MNHEY, CDR2 SMNVEV (reference sequence). V lost 6 bases, J lost 4 bases, and 5 bases stayed unmatched.

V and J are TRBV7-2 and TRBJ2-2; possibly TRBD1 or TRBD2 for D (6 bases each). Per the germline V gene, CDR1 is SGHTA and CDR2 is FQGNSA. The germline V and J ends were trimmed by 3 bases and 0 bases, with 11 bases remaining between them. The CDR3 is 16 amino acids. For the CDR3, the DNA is TGTGCCAGCAGCTTCGTTGGGGGGCCGAACACCGGGGAGCTGTTTTTT. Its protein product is CASSFVGGPNTGELFF.

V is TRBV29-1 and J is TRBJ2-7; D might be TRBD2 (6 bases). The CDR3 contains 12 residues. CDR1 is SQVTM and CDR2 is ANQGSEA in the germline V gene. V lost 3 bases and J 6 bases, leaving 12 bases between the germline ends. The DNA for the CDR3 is TGCAGCGTTGACGGGACTTCCCGCGAGCAGTACTTC. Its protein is CSVDGTSREQYF.

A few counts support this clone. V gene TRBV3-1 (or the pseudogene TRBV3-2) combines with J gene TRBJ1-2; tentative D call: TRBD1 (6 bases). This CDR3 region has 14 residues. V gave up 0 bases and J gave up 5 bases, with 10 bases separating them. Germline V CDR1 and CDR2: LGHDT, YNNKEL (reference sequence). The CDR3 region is CASSQDTGRYGYTF. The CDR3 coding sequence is TGTGCCAGCAGCCAAGATACAGGGAGGTATGGCTACACCTTC.

The CDR3 region has the DNA TGTGCCAGCAGCTTATCTAGCGGGAGGGCCTTCCATGAGCAGTTCTTC. This sequence encodes CASSLSSGRAFHEQFF. The chain carries TRBV7-8 and TRBJ2-1, with 12 bases matching TRBD2. J gave up 8 bases and V 2 bases, and 7 bases lay outside the gene matches. The CDR3 is 16 amino acids. Germline V CDR1 and CDR2: SGHVS, FQNEAQ.

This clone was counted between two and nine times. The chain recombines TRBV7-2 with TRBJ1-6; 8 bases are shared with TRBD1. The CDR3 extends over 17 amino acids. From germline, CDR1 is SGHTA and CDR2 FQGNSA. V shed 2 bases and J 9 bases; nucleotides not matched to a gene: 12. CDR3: CASSLFSRGRLGSPLHF. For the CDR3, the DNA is TGTGCCAGCAGCTTATTTTCCAGGGGGCGCCTCGGTTCACCCCTCCACTTT.

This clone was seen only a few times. CDR3 coding DNA: TGTGCCAGTAGTATAGACTACAGGGCGGGGGAGCAGTACTTC. Amino acid sequence: CASSIDYRAGEQYF. The V call is TRBV19, the J call TRBJ2-7; D might be TRBD1 or TRBD2, each matching 6 bases. The V end was cut by 0 bases, the J end by 7 bases, with 13 bases between. Per germline, CDR1 LNHDA and CDR2 SQIVND (reference sequence). The CDR3 sequence is 14 residues long.

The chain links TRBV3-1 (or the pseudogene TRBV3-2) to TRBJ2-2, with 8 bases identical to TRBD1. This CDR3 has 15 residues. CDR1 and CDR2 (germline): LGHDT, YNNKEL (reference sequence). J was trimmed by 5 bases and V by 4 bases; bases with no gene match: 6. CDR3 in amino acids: CASSLAGGRTGELFF. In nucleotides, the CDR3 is TGTGCCAGCAGCCTGGCAGGGGGCCGGACCGGGGAGCTGTTTTTT.

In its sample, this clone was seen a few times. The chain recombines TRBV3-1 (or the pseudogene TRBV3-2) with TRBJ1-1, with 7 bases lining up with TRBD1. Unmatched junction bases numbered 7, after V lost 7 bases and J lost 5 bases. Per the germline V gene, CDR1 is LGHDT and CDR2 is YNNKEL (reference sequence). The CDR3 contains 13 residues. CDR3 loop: CASTRQGATEAFF. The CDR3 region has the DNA TGTGCCAGCACCCGACAGGGAGCAACTGAAGCTTTCTTT.

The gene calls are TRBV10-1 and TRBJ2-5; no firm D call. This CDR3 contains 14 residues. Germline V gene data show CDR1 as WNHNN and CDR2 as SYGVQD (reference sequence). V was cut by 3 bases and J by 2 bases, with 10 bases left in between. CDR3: CASSDRWLQETQYF. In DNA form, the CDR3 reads TGCGCCAGCAGTGACCGATGGCTACAAGAGACCCAGTACTTC.

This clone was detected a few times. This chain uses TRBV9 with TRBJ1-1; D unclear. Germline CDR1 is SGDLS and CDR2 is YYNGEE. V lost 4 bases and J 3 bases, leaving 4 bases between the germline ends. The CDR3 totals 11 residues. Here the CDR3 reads CASSPHTEAFF. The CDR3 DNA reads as TGTGCCAGCAGCCCCCACACTGAAGCTTTCTTT.

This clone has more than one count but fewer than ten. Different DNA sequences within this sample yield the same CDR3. The CDR3 coding sequence is TGTGCCAGCAGTTTAGCAGAGAATCAGCCCCAGCATTTT. Its translation is CASSLAENQPQHF. The chain carries TRBV12-3 or TRBV12-4 and TRBJ1-5, with D hard to call. This CDR3 contains 13 residues. Trimming shortened V by 0 bases and J by 4 bases, and 4 bases separated the two germline ends.

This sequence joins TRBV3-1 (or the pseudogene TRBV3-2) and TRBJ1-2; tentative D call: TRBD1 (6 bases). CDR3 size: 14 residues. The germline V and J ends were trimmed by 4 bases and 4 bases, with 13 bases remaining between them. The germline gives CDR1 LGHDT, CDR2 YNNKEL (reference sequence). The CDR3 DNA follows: TGTGCCAGCAGCCGAATGACAGGAGTCTATGGCTACACCTTC. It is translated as CASSRMTGVYGYTF.

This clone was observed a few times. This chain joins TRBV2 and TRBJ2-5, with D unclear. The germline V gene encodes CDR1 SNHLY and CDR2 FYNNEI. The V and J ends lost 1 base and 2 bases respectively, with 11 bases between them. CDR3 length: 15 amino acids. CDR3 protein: CASSEGRLRQETQYF. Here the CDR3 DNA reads TGTGCCAGCAGTGAAGGTCGGCTCAGGCAAGAGACCCAGTACTTC.

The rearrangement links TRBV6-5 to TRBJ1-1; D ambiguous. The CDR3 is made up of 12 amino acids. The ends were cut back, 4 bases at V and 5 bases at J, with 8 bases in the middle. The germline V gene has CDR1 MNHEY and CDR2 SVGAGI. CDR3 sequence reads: CASSLLGTEAFF. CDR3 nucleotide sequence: TGTGCCAGCAGTTTGCTGGGAACTGAAGCTTTCTTT.

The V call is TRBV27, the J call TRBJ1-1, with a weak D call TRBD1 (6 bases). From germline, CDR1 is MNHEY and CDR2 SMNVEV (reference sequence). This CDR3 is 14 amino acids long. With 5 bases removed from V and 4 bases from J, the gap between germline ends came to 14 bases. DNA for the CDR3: TGTGCCAGCAGTCCCGGACAGACGGTCACTGAAGCTTTCTTT. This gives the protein CASSPGQTVTEAFF.

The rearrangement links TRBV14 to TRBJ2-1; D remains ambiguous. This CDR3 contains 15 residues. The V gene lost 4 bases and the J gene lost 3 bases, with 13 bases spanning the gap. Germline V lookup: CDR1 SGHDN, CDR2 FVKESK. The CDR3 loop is CASSPLPPVYNEQFF. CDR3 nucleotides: TGTGCCAGCAGCCCCCTCCCCCCCGTCTACAATGAGCAGTTCTTC.

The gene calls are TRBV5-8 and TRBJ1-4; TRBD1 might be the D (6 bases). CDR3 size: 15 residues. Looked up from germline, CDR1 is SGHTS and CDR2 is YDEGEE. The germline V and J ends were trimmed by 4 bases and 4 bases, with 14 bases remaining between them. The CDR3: CASSRQGQDNEKLFF. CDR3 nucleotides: TGTGCCAGCAGCCGTCAGGGACAAGATAATGAAAAACTGTTTTTT.

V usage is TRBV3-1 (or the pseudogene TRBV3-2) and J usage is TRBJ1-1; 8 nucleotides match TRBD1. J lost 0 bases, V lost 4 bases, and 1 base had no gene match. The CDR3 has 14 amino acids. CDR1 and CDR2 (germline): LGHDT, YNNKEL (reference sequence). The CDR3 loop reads CASSRQGLNTEAFF. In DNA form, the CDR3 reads TGTGCCAGCAGCCGACAGGGGTTGAACACTGAAGCTTTCTTT.

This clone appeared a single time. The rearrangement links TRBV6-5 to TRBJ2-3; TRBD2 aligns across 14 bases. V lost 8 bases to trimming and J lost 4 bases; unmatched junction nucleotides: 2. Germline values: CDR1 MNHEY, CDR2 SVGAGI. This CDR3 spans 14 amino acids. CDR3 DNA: TGTGCCAGCCGACTAGCGGGAGGGCCAGATACGCAGTATTTT. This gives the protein CASRLAGGPDTQYF.

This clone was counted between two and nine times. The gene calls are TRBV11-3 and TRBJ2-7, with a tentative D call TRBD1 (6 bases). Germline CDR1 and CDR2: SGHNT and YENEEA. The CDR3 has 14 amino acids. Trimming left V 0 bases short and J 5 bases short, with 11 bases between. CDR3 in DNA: TGTGCCAGCAGCTTAGAAGGACAGAGCCACGAGCAGTACTTC. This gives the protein CASSLEGQSHEQYF.